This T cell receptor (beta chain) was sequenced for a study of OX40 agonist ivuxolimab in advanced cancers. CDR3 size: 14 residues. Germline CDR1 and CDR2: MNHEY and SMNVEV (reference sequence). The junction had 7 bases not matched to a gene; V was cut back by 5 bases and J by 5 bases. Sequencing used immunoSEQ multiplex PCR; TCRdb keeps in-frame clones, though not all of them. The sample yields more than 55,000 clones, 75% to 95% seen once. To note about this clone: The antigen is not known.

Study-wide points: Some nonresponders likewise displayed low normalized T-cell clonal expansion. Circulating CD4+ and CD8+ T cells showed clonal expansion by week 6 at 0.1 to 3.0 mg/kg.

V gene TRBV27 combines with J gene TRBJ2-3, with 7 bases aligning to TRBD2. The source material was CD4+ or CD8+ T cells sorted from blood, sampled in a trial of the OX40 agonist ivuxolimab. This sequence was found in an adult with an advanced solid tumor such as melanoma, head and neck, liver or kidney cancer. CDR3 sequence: CASSTRTSRDTQYF. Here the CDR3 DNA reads TGTGCCAGCAGTACCCGGACTAGTCGAGATACGCAGTATTTT.